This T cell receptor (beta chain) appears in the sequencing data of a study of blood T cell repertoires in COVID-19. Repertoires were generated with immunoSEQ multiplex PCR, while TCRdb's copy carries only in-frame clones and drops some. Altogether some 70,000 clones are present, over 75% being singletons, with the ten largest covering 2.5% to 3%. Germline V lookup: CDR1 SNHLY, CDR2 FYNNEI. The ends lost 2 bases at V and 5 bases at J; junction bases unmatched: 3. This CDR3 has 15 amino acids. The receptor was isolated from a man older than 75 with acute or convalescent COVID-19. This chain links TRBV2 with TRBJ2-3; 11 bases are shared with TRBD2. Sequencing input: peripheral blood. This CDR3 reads CASSETSGSLDTQYF. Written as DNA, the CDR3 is TGTGCCAGCAGTGAAACTAGCGGGAGCTTAGATACGCAGTATTTT.